Listed below are T cell receptor beta chains from one sample, sequenced in a study of cytomegalovirus exposure and HLA in healthy donors. Using immunoSEQ multiplex PCR, the repertoire was profiled, and TCRdb retains in-frame clones only, with some absent. The sample lists 100,000 to 130,000 clones, 70% to 90% occurring once. Sequenced: PBMCs. These receptors were obtained from a woman aged 18-29 years in good health and CMV-seronegative. Both conserved end residues are part of each CDR3.

v_gene	len	j_gene	CDR3aa
TRBV5-6	12	TRBJ2-7	CASSSDSYEQYF
TRBV5-6	15	TRBJ1-2	CASSLTPSYLYGYTF
TRBV6-1	15	TRBJ2-3	CASSESRGGVVTQYF
TRBV11-2	15	TRBJ1-1	CASSLDGPGGTEAFF
TRBV4-1	16	TRBJ2-3	CASSQGTGGWLDTQYF
TRBV6-1	15	TRBJ1-5	CASSPETVSNQPQHF
TRBV9	17	TRBJ1-4	CASSRLSAPKESEKLFF
TRBV5-1	14	TRBJ2-7	CASSMLTGAYEQYF
TRBV2	12	TRBJ2-1	CASRDSFSEQFF
TRBV6-5	13	TRBJ1-5	CASSPYRGQPQHF
TRBV19	14	TRBJ2-1	CASSIGQGVNEQFF
TRBV28	15	TRBJ2-7	CASRLGQGSAYEQYF
TRBV5-1	16	TRBJ2-2	CASSLEGAPGTGELFF
TRBV11-2	13	TRBJ2-5	CASSLGWRETQYF
TRBV5-1	16	TRBJ2-7	CASSSIAGTASYEQYF
TRBV7-6	12	TRBJ1-2	CASSLDSYGYTF
TRBV19	15	TRBJ1-1	CASSSRTYLNTEAFF
TRBV5-1	16	TRBJ2-5	CASSPRQERGQETQYF
TRBV25-1	16	TRBJ2-1	CASRSGPGGIYNEQFF
TRBV14	15	TRBJ1-4	CASSHLRGVHEKLFF
TRBV10-3	12	TRBJ2-7	CAISPGQDIQYF
TRBV7-9	14	TRBJ1-5	CASSQTGSDQPQHF
TRBV11-2	14	TRBJ2-7	CASSFTRGLNEQYF
TRBV30	16	TRBJ2-2	CAWNGRVRGGAGELFF
TRBV30	15	TRBJ2-5	CAWSQGGGELETQYF
TRBV28	14	TRBJ1-6	CASSSTGEVSPLHF
TRBV7-9	13	TRBJ2-2	CASSRPNTGELFF
TRBV5-1	16	TRBJ2-3	CASSLGGTGSTDTQYF
TRBV5-4	15	TRBJ2-1	CASSWGAEVFNEQFF
TRBV4-1	16	TRBJ2-1	CASSQEEARALDEQFF
TRBV6-6	16	TRBJ2-1	CASSTWGQGAYNEQFF
TRBV6-5	16	TRBJ2-7	CASSYSGPPWGYEQYF
TRBV19	15	TRBJ2-1	CASRGGGSSYNEQFF
TRBV27	14	TRBJ1-1	CASSLSIVNTEAFF
TRBV2	15	TRBJ2-7	CASQGTVGGRNEQYF
TRBV28	18	TRBJ2-6	CASKAAGAALSGANVLTF
TRBV6-5	13	TRBJ1-2	CASSPDRVKGYTF
TRBV2	16	TRBJ2-3	CASRPLGGGATDTQYF
TRBV5-6	15	TRBJ2-7	CASSQRTGITYEQYF
TRBV30	13	TRBJ1-5	CAWSPIAGVAQHF
TRBV19	15	TRBJ1-6	CAGQSTESFNSPLHF
TRBV6-5	11	TRBJ1-1	CASHGNTEAFF
TRBV5-6	14	TRBJ2-1	CASSFRQNFHEQFF
TRBV5-4	14	TRBJ1-1	CASSPGQGWTEAFF
TRBV11-2	15	TRBJ2-7	CASSLVALQPYEQYF
TRBV6-6	16	TRBJ1-3	CASSYSQGFTGNTIYF
TRBV27	14	TRBJ1-1	CASSLRFFETEAFF
TRBV15	17	TRBJ1-1	CATSNLSLGTVGTEAFF
TRBV27	14	TRBJ2-7	CASSLQGPAYEQYF
TRBV30	13	TRBJ2-1	CAWDRTEYNEQFF
TRBV10-3	15	TRBJ1-6	CAISDLAEDNSPLHF
TRBV9	16	TRBJ2-7	CASSGQIRDRGYEQYF
TRBV27	13	TRBJ2-7	CASMRQGPYEQYF
TRBV29-1	16	TRBJ2-1	CSVEGTGTDTYNEQFF
TRBV27	17	TRBJ2-3	CASLGLAGGYLTDTQYF
TRBV7-3	13	TRBJ1-2	CASSSQGAHGYTF
TRBV29-1	14	TRBJ2-5	CSVEDGQPKETQYF